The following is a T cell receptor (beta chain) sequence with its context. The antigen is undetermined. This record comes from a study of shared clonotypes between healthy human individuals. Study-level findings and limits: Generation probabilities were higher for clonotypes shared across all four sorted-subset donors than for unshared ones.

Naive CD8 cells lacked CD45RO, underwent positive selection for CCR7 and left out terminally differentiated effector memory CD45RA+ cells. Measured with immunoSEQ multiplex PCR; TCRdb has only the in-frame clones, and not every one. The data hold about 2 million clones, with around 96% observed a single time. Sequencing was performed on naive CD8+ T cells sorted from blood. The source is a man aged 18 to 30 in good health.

This CDR3 reads CASSYSIRNPYNEQFF. In DNA, the CDR3 is TGTGCCAGCAGTTACTCGATTCGTAACCCCTACAATGAGCAGTTCTTC. The chain has TRBV6-6 and TRBJ2-1; D is uncertain. The CDR3 extends over 16 amino acids. V lost 0 bases to trimming and J lost 2 bases, with 11 bases between them. Looked up from germline, CDR1 is MNHNY and CDR2 is SVGAGI (reference sequence).